The rows below give T cell receptor beta chains drawn from one sample of a study of blood T cell repertoires in COVID-19. The data were produced by immunoSEQ multiplex PCR, yet TCRdb's version contains in-frame clones alone and is incomplete. This sample has some 270,000 clones, with under 90% found just once. The sequencing input was PBMCs or T cells enriched from blood (not recorded which). These receptor sequences come from a woman between 55 and 75 years old who had recovered from COVID-19. Both conserved end residues are part of each CDR3. D genes are given only for firm matches. Not every row has a clone size; where given, it reads once, few, many or a size class.

j_gene: TRBJ2-7; d_gene: TRBD2; v_gene: TRBV7-8; abundance: once; CDR3aa: CASSLFPSSGSSYEQYF; CDR3nt: TGTGCCAGCAGCTTATTTCCGTCTAGCGGAAGCTCCTACGAGCAGTACTTC
j_gene: TRBJ1-5; d_gene: .; v_gene: TRBV12-3/TRBV12-4; abundance: .; CDR3aa: CASSPDGGPQHF; CDR3nt: TGTGCCAGCAGTCCTGACGGAGGGCCCCAGCATTTT
j_gene: TRBJ1-1; d_gene: .; v_gene: TRBV14; abundance: .; CDR3aa: CASNSRVNTEAFF; CDR3nt: TGTGCCAGCAATAGCAGAGTGAACACTGAAGCTTTCTTT
j_gene: TRBJ1-6; d_gene: .; v_gene: TRBV30; abundance: .; CDR3aa: CAWSVGLSYNSPLHF; CDR3nt: TGTGCCTGGAGTGTAGGACTCTCCTATAATTCACCCCTCCACTTT
j_gene: TRBJ2-3; d_gene: .; v_gene: TRBV19; abundance: .; CDR3aa: CASSGWGSTDTQYF; CDR3nt: TGTGCCAGTAGTGGGTGGGGCTCCACAGATACGCAGTATTTT
j_gene: TRBJ1-6; d_gene: .; v_gene: TRBV19; abundance: .; CDR3aa: CASSTLTGNSPLHF; CDR3nt: TGTGCCAGTAGTACCCTGACAGGCAATTCACCCCTCCACTTT
j_gene: TRBJ2-2; d_gene: .; v_gene: TRBV19; abundance: .; CDR3aa: CASSSKEGYTGELFF; CDR3nt: TGTGCCAGTAGCTCAAAGGAGGGTTACACCGGGGAGCTGTTTTTT
j_gene: TRBJ2-5; d_gene: .; v_gene: TRBV28; abundance: .; CDR3aa: CASSPGGGGQETQYF; CDR3nt: TGTGCCAGCAGCCCCGGGGGAGGGGGCCAAGAGACCCAGTACTTC
j_gene: TRBJ2-7; d_gene: .; v_gene: TRBV5-1; abundance: few; CDR3aa: CASSLNSYSYEQYF; CDR3nt: TGCGCCAGCAGCTTAAACTCATATAGCTACGAGCAGTACTTC
j_gene: TRBJ1-2; d_gene: .; v_gene: TRBV11-2; abundance: .; CDR3aa: CASRPTNYGYTF; CDR3nt: TGTGCCAGCAGACCTACTAACTATGGCTACACCTTC
j_gene: TRBJ2-2; d_gene: .; v_gene: TRBV12-3/TRBV12-4; abundance: .; CDR3aa: CASSFNAAGELFF; CDR3nt: TGTGCCAGCAGTTTTAACGCGGCCGGGGAGCTGTTTTTT
j_gene: TRBJ2-3; d_gene: TRBD2; v_gene: TRBV15; abundance: .; CDR3aa: CATSRGGRAKDTQYF; CDR3nt: TGTGCCACCAGCAGAGGGGGGAGGGCCAAAGATACGCAGTATTTT
j_gene: TRBJ2-5; d_gene: .; v_gene: TRBV24-1; abundance: .; CDR3aa: CATSDVLGGRYTQYF; CDR3nt: TGTGCCACCAGTGATGTCCTGGGGGGGCGTTACACCCAGTACTTC
j_gene: TRBJ1-2; d_gene: TRBD1; v_gene: TRBV11-1; abundance: .; CDR3aa: CASSRGQANYGYTF; CDR3nt: TGTGCCAGCAGCAGGGGACAGGCTAACTATGGCTACACCTTC
j_gene: TRBJ1-4; d_gene: .; v_gene: TRBV28; abundance: once; CDR3aa: CASSFITANEKLFF; CDR3nt: TGTGCCAGCAGTTTTATCACGGCTAATGAAAAACTGTTTTTT
j_gene: TRBJ2-7; d_gene: TRBD1; v_gene: TRBV7-8; abundance: once; CDR3aa: CASSVRDRASYEQYF; CDR3nt: TGTGCCAGCAGCGTCCGGGACAGGGCCTCCTACGAGCAGTACTTC
j_gene: TRBJ2-3; d_gene: .; v_gene: TRBV5-1; abundance: .; CDR3aa: CASSLGTSTDTQYF; CDR3nt: TGCGCCAGCAGCTTGGGGACTAGCACAGATACGCAGTATTTT
j_gene: TRBJ2-5; d_gene: TRBD2; v_gene: TRBV9; abundance: once; CDR3aa: CASSPRTSGRAWETQYF; CDR3nt: TGTGCCAGCAGCCCCCGGACTAGCGGGAGGGCCTGGGAGACCCAGTACTTC
j_gene: TRBJ1-2; d_gene: TRBD1; v_gene: TRBV7-3; abundance: .; CDR3aa: CASSLTGQGNYGYTF; CDR3nt: TGTGCCAGCAGCTTAACGGGACAGGGAAACTATGGCTACACCTTC
j_gene: TRBJ1-4; d_gene: TRBD1; v_gene: TRBV7-8; abundance: .; CDR3aa: CASSSDRVNEKLFF; CDR3nt: TGTGCCAGCAGCTCGGACAGGGTCAATGAAAAACTGTTTTTT
j_gene: TRBJ2-5; d_gene: TRBD2; v_gene: TRBV19; abundance: .; CDR3aa: CASSILAGGLETQYF; CDR3nt: TGTGCCAGTAGTATACTAGCGGGGGGGCTGGAGACCCAGTACTTC
j_gene: TRBJ1-1; d_gene: .; v_gene: TRBV5-1; abundance: .; CDR3aa: CASSLLDSNTEAFF; CDR3nt: TGCGCCAGCAGCTTGCTCGACTCGAACACTGAAGCTTTCTTT
j_gene: TRBJ1-3; d_gene: .; v_gene: TRBV5-1; abundance: .; CDR3aa: CASSPSNRVSGNTIYF; CDR3nt: TGCGCCAGCAGCCCCTCGAACAGGGTTTCTGGAAACACCATATATTTT
j_gene: TRBJ2-1; d_gene: .; v_gene: TRBV10-1; abundance: .; CDR3aa: CASSPTGDTSYNEQFF; CDR3nt: TGCGCCAGCAGCCCCACCGGGGACACCTCCTACAATGAGCAGTTCTTC
j_gene: TRBJ1-5; d_gene: .; v_gene: TRBV2; abundance: .; CDR3aa: CASGAAFSNQPQHF; CDR3nt: TGTGCCAGCGGGGCTGCGTTTAGCAATCAGCCCCAGCATTTT
j_gene: TRBJ1-5; d_gene: .; v_gene: TRBV16; abundance: few; CDR3aa: CASTTGGQPQHF; CDR3nt: TGTGCCAGCACCACGGGTGGGCAGCCCCAGCATTTT
j_gene: TRBJ1-3; d_gene: .; v_gene: TRBV28; abundance: .; CDR3aa: CASSFQGHSGNTIYF; CDR3nt: TGTGCCAGCAGTTTTCAGGGGCACTCTGGAAACACCATATATTTT
j_gene: TRBJ1-6; d_gene: .; v_gene: TRBV19; abundance: .; CDR3aa: CASSIRSERTLHF; CDR3nt: TGTGCCAGTAGTATACGGTCCGAGCGCACCCTCCACTTT
j_gene: TRBJ1-3; d_gene: TRBD1; v_gene: TRBV5-1; abundance: once; CDR3aa: CASSREGQGNTIYF; CDR3nt: TGCGCCAGCAGCAGGGAGGGACAGGGGAACACCATATATTTT
j_gene: TRBJ1-2; d_gene: TRBD1; v_gene: TRBV6-5; abundance: .; CDR3aa: CASRKTGEGYTF; CDR3nt: TGTGCCAGCAGAAAAACAGGGGAAGGCTACACCTTC
j_gene: TRBJ2-1; d_gene: TRBD2; v_gene: TRBV24-1; abundance: .; CDR3aa: CATSDPMTSGNEQFF; CDR3nt: TGTGCCACCAGTGACCCTATGACTAGCGGGAATGAGCAGTTCTTC
j_gene: TRBJ1-1; d_gene: TRBD1; v_gene: TRBV14; abundance: .; CDR3aa: CASSQTGGRYTEAFF; CDR3nt: TGTGCCAGCAGTCAGACAGGGGGCAGGTACACTGAAGCTTTCTTT
j_gene: TRBJ1-5; d_gene: .; v_gene: TRBV28; abundance: .; CDR3aa: CASSLMGRQPQHF; CDR3nt: TGTGCCAGCAGTTTAATGGGGAGGCAGCCCCAGCATTTT
j_gene: TRBJ2-7; d_gene: TRBD2; v_gene: TRBV19; abundance: .; CDR3aa: CASSITTSEPYEQYF; CDR3nt: TGTGCCAGTAGTATTACGACTAGCGAACCTTACGAGCAGTACTTC
j_gene: TRBJ2-2; d_gene: .; v_gene: TRBV19; abundance: .; CDR3aa: CASAQTGSGELFF; CDR3nt: TGTGCCAGTGCACAAACAGGGTCCGGGGAGCTGTTTTTT
j_gene: TRBJ1-5; d_gene: .; v_gene: TRBV28; abundance: .; CDR3aa: CASSSIQPQHF; CDR3nt: TGTGCCAGCAGTTCCATTCAGCCCCAGCATTTT
j_gene: TRBJ1-1; d_gene: TRBD1; v_gene: TRBV28; abundance: .; CDR3aa: CASSLWGQGGVNTEAFF; CDR3nt: TGTGCCAGCAGTTTATGGGGACAGGGTGGCGTGAACACTGAAGCTTTCTTT
j_gene: TRBJ1-2; d_gene: TRBD1; v_gene: TRBV19; abundance: .; CDR3aa: CASWDRGANYGYTF; CDR3nt: TGTGCCAGTTGGGACAGGGGAGCTAACTATGGCTACACCTTC
j_gene: TRBJ2-1; d_gene: TRBD1; v_gene: TRBV6-5; abundance: .; CDR3aa: CASKAAGQGSHEQFF; CDR3nt: TGTGCCAGCAAAGCAGCGGGACAGGGATCGCATGAGCAGTTCTTC
j_gene: TRBJ2-1; d_gene: TRBD2; v_gene: TRBV11-3; abundance: .; CDR3aa: CASSFSTGGYDYNEQFF; CDR3nt: TGTGCCAGCAGCTTCTCAACGGGAGGGTATGACTACAATGAGCAGTTCTTC
j_gene: TRBJ2-3; d_gene: TRBD1; v_gene: TRBV11-2; abundance: .; CDR3aa: CASSPKESGTGGTDTQYF; CDR3nt: TGTGCCAGCAGCCCCAAGGAGTCTGGGACAGGGGGCACAGATACGCAGTATTTT
j_gene: TRBJ1-1; d_gene: TRBD1; v_gene: TRBV27; abundance: once; CDR3aa: CASSTKDRGRGEAFF; CDR3nt: TGTGCCAGCAGTACCAAAGACAGGGGGCGGGGTGAAGCTTTCTTT